This T cell receptor (beta chain) stems from a study of blood T cell repertoires in COVID-19. Across the study: From T cells, B-cell-depleted T cells, or PBMCs came the material, which was cDNA or gDNA.

Per the original data handling: Counts of nucleated cells, estimated from reference gene primer amplification, were obtained. Libraries were prepared by immunoSEQ multiplex PCR; TCRdb keeps only in-frame clonotypes and omits some of them. That table supplies the V and J calls and clone size; D and trimming were determined from the DNA. The sample gives around 620,000 clones, around 89% of which show up once; under 0.3% is in the top ten. J gave up 5 bases and V 3 bases, and 4 bases lay outside the gene matches. The CDR3 has 12 residues. Germline V gene data show CDR1 as GTSNPN and CDR2 as SVGIG (reference sequence).

Input material: peripheral blood. This clonotype was obtained from a woman aged 18-35 years with acute or convalescent COVID-19. V is TRBV30 and J is TRBJ2-7, with 7 bases aligning to TRBD2. The CDR3 here is CAWRRGSHEQYF. CDR3 DNA sequence: TGTGCCTGGAGGCGGGGGTCCCACGAGCAGTACTTC.